The source of this T cell receptor (beta chain) is a study of T cell repertoires in cytomegalovirus infection. General study results and limits: Cumulative public TCR beta family frequency identified CMV carriers with the relevant HLA.

This clonotype was observed at least ten times. The antigen is undetermined. Germline CDR1 and CDR2: MNHNS and SASEGT. V lost 7 bases to trimming and J lost 1 base, with 7 bases between them. The CDR3 contains 12 residues. TCRdb independently ran MiXCR on the reads; one entry per CDR3 protein. Of over 100,000 distinct CDR3 sequences listed, about 9.5% are singletons. This sequence joins TRBV6-1 and TRBJ2-5; D gene uncertain. This sequence originates from a human donor in good health (CMV status not recorded). Some clones in this sample may be carry-over from other donors' samples. The sample comprised PBMCs, sequenced either directly or after in vitro stimulation (not recorded which). CDR3 sequence reads: CASTHSQETQYF. In DNA, the CDR3 is TGTGCCAGCACCCATAGCCAAGAGACCCAGTACTTC.